Following are 28 T cell receptor beta chains from one sample sequenced in a study of Graves' ophthalmopathy and Graves' hyperthyroidism. Investigators amplified TCR beta CDR3 regions from RNA transcripts. HTBI-primed RT-PCR formed the first round, and a multiplex PCR formed the second. TCRdb reprocessed the multiplex PCR reads with MiXCR, giving one entry per CDR3 protein. The data hold nearly 400,000 distinct CDR3 sequences, with around 16% observed a single time. The sample was peripheral blood. The receptors come from a woman under 30 with Graves' ophthalmopathy.

In this sample, this clonotype turned up many times. This CDR3 reads CASSQDGRGSQETQYF. CDR3 coding DNA: TGTGCCAGCAGCCAAGATGGGAGGGGCAGCCAAGAGACCCAGTACTTC. This sequence joins TRBV4-2 and TRBJ2-5; 7 bases match TRBD2. The CDR3 has 16 residues. Germline CDR1 is LGHNA and CDR2 is YNFKEQ. V shed 0 bases and J 1 base; nucleotides not matched to a gene: 5.

This clonotype was counted at least ten times. The chain couples TRBV2 to TRBJ1-2, with TRBD1 matching 7 bases. Germline V CDR1 and CDR2: SNHLY, FYNNEI. V lost 9 bases, J lost 4 bases, and 8 bases stayed unmatched. The CDR3 has 13 amino acids. CDR3 in amino acids: CARTRGRSYGYTF. The CDR3 DNA reads TGTGCCAGAACAAGGGGGCGAAGCTATGGCTACACCTTC. Drawing the rest from reference TRBV2 and TRBJ1-2, the complete variable domain is EPEVTQTPSHQVTQMGQEVILRCVPISNHLYFYWYRQILGQKVEFLVSFYNNEISEKSEIFDDQFSVERPDGSNFTLKIRSTKLEDSAMYFCARTRGRSYGYTFGSGTRLTVV.

This clonotype came up many times. The chain has TRBV7-2 and TRBJ2-5, with TRBD2 matching over 8 bases. The CDR3 sequence is 16 residues long. Germline-derived CDR1 and CDR2 are SGHTA and FQGNSA. V gave up 0 bases and J gave up 2 bases; unmatched junction bases: 5. CDR3 protein: CASSLAQRGLQETQYF. In DNA form, the CDR3 reads TGTGCCAGCAGCTTAGCACAGCGGGGGTTACAAGAGACCCAGTACTTC.

The rearrangement joins TRBV6-2 or TRBV6-3 to TRBJ2-2; 7 bases align to TRBD1. V lost 2 bases and J lost 2; bases outside the gene matches: 5. The CDR3 sequence is 16 residues long. In germline, CDR1 is MNHEY, CDR2 SVGEGT. As DNA, the CDR3 is TGTGCCAGCAGTTACGGGAACAGGGGAAACACCGGGGAGCTGTTTTTT. Amino acids: CASSYGNRGNTGELFF.

This clonotype was found many times. This sequence joins TRBV20-1 and TRBJ2-7; either TRBD1 or TRBD2 may supply D (6 bases each). This CDR3 region has 13 residues. V was trimmed by 5 bases and J by 4 bases, leaving 15 bases between them. The germline CDR1 and CDR2 sequences are DFQATT and SNEGSKA (reference sequence). The CDR3 DNA reads as TGCAGTGCTCTAGGGGGGACCTCATACGAGCAGTACTTC. It codes for CSALGGTSYEQYF.

The gene calls are TRBV15 and TRBJ1-1; 10 positions match TRBD1. The junction had 6 bases not matched to a gene; V was cut back by 5 bases and J by 3 bases. The CDR3 sequence is 15 residues long. The V gene's germline CDR1 is LNHNV and CDR2 YYDKDF (reference sequence). CDR3 amino acids: CATSGSGTGDTEAFF. The DNA of the CDR3 is TGTGCCACCAGCGGATCCGGGACAGGGGACACTGAAGCTTTCTTT.

This clonotype was seen repeatedly, ten times or more. This chain links TRBV19 with TRBJ2-2, with TRBD1 as a possible D gene (6 bases). Trimming cost V 8 bases and J 2 bases, with 18 bases left between them. CDR3 length: 16 residues. Germline-derived CDR1 and CDR2 are LNHDA and SQIVND (reference sequence). The CDR3 loop is CASAIETGSNTGELFF. The CDR3 region has the DNA TGTGCCAGTGCTATAGAAACAGGGTCAAACACCGGGGAGCTGTTTTTT. Filled out from reference TRBV19 and TRBJ2-2, the complete variable domain reads DGGITQSPKYLFRKEGQNVTLSCEQNLNHDAMYWYRQDPGQGLRLIYYSQIVNDFQKGDIAEGYSVSREKKESFPLTVTSAQKNPTAFYLCASAIETGSNTGELFFGEGSRLTVL.

This clonotype has ten or more counts. The rearrangement joins TRBV4-3 to TRBJ2-7; perhaps D is TRBD1 or TRBD2 (5 bases each). The CDR3 sequence is 16 residues long. Per the germline V gene, CDR1 is LGHNA and CDR2 is YSLEER. V shed 2 bases and J shed 2 bases, with 16 bases lying between them. CDR3 residues: CASSQHGTLNPYEQYF. CDR3 DNA: TGCGCCAGCAGCCAACACGGGACGCTCAACCCCTACGAGCAGTACTTC.

This clonotype was detected ten times or more. The CDR3 loop is CASSPPGVTGNHEQYF. DNA of the CDR3: TGTGCCAGCAGCCCACCGGGGGTGACAGGGAACCACGAGCAGTACTTC. The chain couples TRBV7-9 to TRBJ2-7, with D tentatively TRBD1 (7 bases). V lost 5 bases and J 5 bases, leaving 22 bases between the germline ends. Germline CDR1 is SEHNR and CDR2 is FQNEAQ (reference sequence). CDR3 length: 16 residues.

This chain links TRBV27 with TRBJ1-2, with a weak D call TRBD1 (5 bases). Between the trimmed V and J ends, which lost 5 bases and 0 bases, there was a span of 13 bases. The CDR3 has 15 amino acids. The V gene's germline CDR1 is MNHEY and CDR2 SMNVEV (reference sequence). In nucleotides, the CDR3 is TGTGCCAGCAGTAACACAGGATTCGCTAACTATGGCTACACCTTC. Protein product: CASSNTGFANYGYTF.

This clonotype was detected many times. V gene TRBV5-1 combines with J gene TRBJ2-7; D is possibly TRBD1 or TRBD2 (5 bases each). The ends were cut back, 1 base at V and 3 bases at J, with 11 bases in the middle. Germline V gene sequence: CDR1 SGHRS, CDR2 YFSETQ. The length of the CDR3 is 14 residues. Here the CDR3 DNA reads TGCGCCAGCAGCTTGCCAGGGACCCACTACGAGCAGTACTTC. It specifies CASSLPGTHYEQYF.

This clonotype was counted at least ten times. It is likely a read error, because the conserved phenylalanine at the end of the CDR3 is missing. This sequence joins TRBV6-4 and TRBJ1-2; D is perhaps TRBD1 (6 bases). CDR1 is MRHNA, CDR2 SNTAGT, per germline. The V end was cut by 7 bases, the J end by 9 bases, with 12 bases between. The CDR3 is made up of 11 amino acids. CDR3 sequence (DNA): TGTGCCAGCATGAGGGGGGAAAGCTACACCCTC. As protein: CASMRGESYTL.

This clonotype has ten or more counts. The chain is built from TRBV11-2 and TRBJ1-1, with D possibly being TRBD1 (5 bases). CDR1 SGHAT and CDR2 FQNNGV come from the germline V gene. V was trimmed by 8 bases and J by 0 bases, leaving 13 bases between them. CDR3 size: 14 residues. The CDR3 reads CASVSGGMNTEAFF. The CDR3 nucleotides are TGTGCCAGCGTTTCCGGGGGGATGAACACTGAAGCTTTCTTT.

This clonotype was found many times. J is TRBJ2-5 and V is TRBV7-2; 7 nucleotides align to TRBD2. From germline, CDR1 is SGHTA and CDR2 FQGNSA. The CDR3 covers 15 residues. Losses at the gene ends were 0 bases for V and 1 base for J; bases not matched to a gene: 2. The CDR3 DNA is TGTGCCAGCAGCTTAGCGGGAGGGATCCAAGAGACCCAGTACTTC. Its protein product is CASSLAGGIQETQYF.

This chain uses TRBV11-2 with TRBJ1-5; 7 positions match TRBD1. The V segment lost 5 bases and the J segment 2 bases; nucleotides outside the gene matches: 12. The CDR3 runs to 17 residues. Germline V CDR1 and CDR2: SGHAT, FQNNGV. This chain's CDR3 is CASSLTPGQFGNQPQHF. In DNA form, the CDR3 reads TGTGCCAGCAGCCTGACCCCGGGACAGTTCGGCAATCAGCCCCAGCATTTT.

In its sample, this clonotype was seen many times. This rearrangement joins TRBV4-1 to TRBJ2-7; D perhaps matches TRBD1 (6 bases). Trimming cost V 0 bases and J 9 bases, with 18 bases left between them. The length of the CDR3 is 15 residues. Germline V gene data show CDR1 as MGHRA and CDR2 as YSYEKL. The CDR3 DNA follows: TGCGCCAGCAGCCAAGATGCCCCAGGGGCCACGCGGCAGTACTTC. Translated, it gives CASSQDAPGATRQYF.

The chain carries TRBV20-1 and TRBJ2-3; maybe TRBD2 (6 bases). Trimming pared 3 bases from V and 4 bases from J, leaving 14 bases between. Germline CDR1 and CDR2: DFQATT and SNEGSKA (reference sequence). CDR3 length: 14 residues. The CDR3 is CSARLLTSPDTQYF. The CDR3 DNA reads TGCAGTGCTAGGCTATTAACTAGCCCAGATACGCAGTATTTT.

The chain joins TRBV28 to TRBJ1-1; D gene uncertain. CDR3 size: 12 residues. Germline CDR1 and CDR2: MDHEN and SYDVKM. V lost 6 bases, J lost 8 bases, and 13 bases lay in between. The CDR3 sequence is CASSQDTVEAFF. The CDR3 DNA follows: TGTGCCAGCAGCCAAGACACTGTAGAAGCTTTCTTT.

This clonotype has at least ten counts. The chain has TRBV6-1 and TRBJ1-2, with 8 nucleotides matching TRBD1. V dropped 6 bases and J dropped 5; count of bases not matched to a gene: 8. The CDR3 length is 14 residues. CDR1 and CDR2 (germline): MNHNS, SASEGT. The CDR3 DNA reads as TGTGCCAGCAGCCGGACAGGGTCCCTATATGGCTACACCTTC. This gives the protein CASSRTGSLYGYTF.

This clonotype appeared many times. This chain joins TRBV7-2 and TRBJ2-2, with D possibly matching TRBD1 (5 bases). The CDR3 is 13 amino acids. The germline V and J ends were trimmed by 2 bases and 5 bases, with 6 bases remaining between them. Germline V gene sequence: CDR1 SGHTA, CDR2 FQGNSA. The CDR3 loop is CASSLKGTGELFF. CDR3 bases: TGTGCCAGCAGCTTAAAGGGGACCGGGGAGCTGTTTTTT.

This clonotype was seen at least ten times. The V call is TRBV19, the J call TRBJ1-1; possibly TRBD1 for D (6 bases). The germline CDR1 and CDR2 sequences are LNHDA and SQIVND (reference sequence). Trimming removed 0 bases from V and 1 base from J, with 9 bases in between. The CDR3 extends over 15 amino acids. CDR3 DNA: TGTGCCAGTAGTATAGATCGCAGGGGGAACACTGAAGCTTTCTTT. It is translated as CASSIDRRGNTEAFF.

This clonotype was recorded many times. The chain employs TRBV5-1 and TRBJ2-2; 7 positions agree with TRBD1. Per the germline V gene, CDR1 is SGHRS and CDR2 is YFSETQ. Trimming at V came to 1 base and at J to 0 bases, leaving 6 bases not matched to a gene. The length of the CDR3 is 17 residues. Written as DNA, the CDR3 is TGCGCCAGCAGCTTGACAGGGGCGCTTACGAACACCGGGGAGCTGTTTTTT. Its protein product is CASSLTGALTNTGELFF.

There are many counts of this clonotype. V is TRBV7-2 and J is TRBJ1-2; D may be TRBD1 (5 bases). V was clipped by 0 bases and J by 7 bases, with 15 bases between them. CDR3 length: 15 residues. Germline CDR1 and CDR2: SGHTA and FQGNSA. The CDR3 region has the DNA TGTGCCAGCAGCTTAGCGAGAAGGGCCAGGGCTGGCTACACCTTC. Translation: CASSLARRARAGYTF.

This clonotype was recorded many times. The chain is built from TRBV6-1 and TRBJ2-7, with TRBD1 as a possible D gene (5 bases). Germline-derived CDR1 and CDR2 are MNHNS and SASEGT. The CDR3 runs to 17 residues. Trimming removed 8 bases from V and 3 bases from J, with 26 bases in between. CDR3 in DNA: TGTGCCAGCGGTAATCTCCCCTTTACACAGGCCCTCTACGAGCAGTACTTC. Translated, it gives CASGNLPFTQALYEQYF.

This clonotype was seen ten or more times. The chain carries TRBV12-3 or TRBV12-4 and TRBJ2-7; TRBD1 aligns across 10 bases. This CDR3 spans 14 amino acids. The ends lost 8 bases at V and 3 bases at J; junction bases unmatched: 7. As DNA, the CDR3 is TGTGCCAGCGGAAAGACAGGGGGCTTCTACGAGCAGTACTTC. This gives the protein CASGKTGGFYEQYF.

Ten or more counts support this clonotype. J is TRBJ1-5 and V is TRBV15; TRBD1 might be the D (5 bases). Germline lookup yields CDR1 LNHNV and CDR2 YYDKDF (reference sequence). The germline V and J ends were trimmed by 1 base and 6 bases, with 7 bases remaining between them. The CDR3 totals 13 residues. CDR3 in amino acids: CATSRGTSQPQHF. For the CDR3, the DNA is TGTGCCACCAGCAGAGGGACATCTCAGCCCCAGCATTTT.

Ten or more counts support this clonotype. The chain is built from TRBV6-1 and TRBJ1-6; D unclear. Germline CDR1 MNHNS, CDR2 SASEGT. V lost 6 bases and J 7 bases, leaving 10 bases between the germline ends. The CDR3 runs 13 residues. DNA for the CDR3: TGTGCCAGCAGGCTTGGGATCAATTCACCCCTCCACTTT. It specifies CASRLGINSPLHF.

This clonotype was detected ten times or more. A much larger clone differs by one base, so this may be a read error. The chain combines TRBV6-2 or TRBV6-3 with TRBJ2-5; D gene ambiguous. CDR3 size: 10 residues. CDR1 and CDR2 from the germline V gene are MNHEY and SVGEGT. The CDR3 nucleotides read TGTGCCAGCAGGCAAGGGACCCAGTACTTC. Residues: CASRQGTQYF.